The rows below give T cell receptor beta chains drawn from one sample of a study of T cells after yellow fever vaccination. From the 5' RACE reads, TCRdb called clonotypes with MiXCR, one entry per CDR3 protein. Of some 150,000 distinct CDR3 sequences listed, over 7% are singletons. Source: CD8+ T cells sorted from PBMCs, taken 45 days after the yellow fever booster vaccination. Receptors originate from a man younger than 35 who received the YFV17D yellow fever vaccine. CDR3s include the opening cysteine and the closing phenylalanine or tryptophan. The D gene is left open where the match is weak. The listing skips clone size in some rows; elsewhere it reads once, few, many or a size class.

J gene | clone size | V gene | D gene | CDR3 DNA | CDR3 protein
TRBJ1-5 | - | TRBV11-2 | - | TGTGCCAGCAGCCGGACGCCTTGGGAGCCCCAGCATTTT | CASSRTPWEPQHF
TRBJ2-1 | few | TRBV5-1 | - | TGCGCCAGCAGCTTATTTCTAGAGGTTGAGCAGTTCTTC | CASSLFLEVEQFF
TRBJ1-2 | few | TRBV4-1 | - | TGCGCCAGCAGCCAAGGGCTGGGGGGGGGCGGCTATGGCTACACCTTC | CASSQGLGGGGYGYTF
TRBJ2-1 | many | TRBV4-1 | TRBD1 | TGCGCCAGCAGCCAAGATCCGGACAGGGAGGACAATGAGCAGTTCTTC | CASSQDPDREDNEQFF
TRBJ2-2 | few | TRBV11-2 | TRBD2 | TGTGCCAGCAGCTTAGATAGCGGGGAAGGCGGGGAGCTGTTTTTT | CASSLDSGEGGELFF
TRBJ2-5 | few | TRBV7-9 | TRBD1 | TGTGCCAGCAGCTCGCATCAAGACAGGGGAAAAGAGACCCAGTACTTC | CASSSHQDRGKETQYF
TRBJ2-5 | - | TRBV20-1 | - | TGCAGTGCTAGACAGGTTTCTGACGAGACCCAGTACTTC | CSARQVSDETQYF
TRBJ2-4 | - | TRBV7-2 | - | TGTGCCAGCAGCTTGGGTTACGTAGCCAAAAACATTCAGTACTTC | CASSLGYVAKNIQYF
TRBJ2-3 | few | TRBV5-5 | - | TGTGCCAGCAGCCAAGGGGGTTTGAAAGATACGCAGTATTTT | CASSQGGLKDTQYF
TRBJ1-3 | - | TRBV4-1 | - | TGCGCCAGCAGCGCCCGCGGGACGGAGACTGGAAACACCATATATTTT | CASSARGTETGNTIYF
TRBJ1-2 | - | TRBV4-2 | - | TGTGCCAGCAGCCAAGATCGCAATTTAGCACAACCGGGAGGACACACCTTC | CASSQDRNLAQPGGHTF
TRBJ1-5 | - | TRBV6-5 | - | TGTGCCAGCAGCACCACTTATCAGCCCCAGCATTTT | CASSTTYQPQHF
TRBJ2-1 | few | TRBV6-2/TRBV6-3 | TRBD2 | TGTGCCAGCAGTTACGCGGGGGACTCCTACAATGAGCAGTTCTTC | CASSYAGDSYNEQFF
TRBJ2-7 | - | TRBV4-1 | TRBD2 | TGCGCCAGCAGCCTTCCCCCAGCGGGGAACTCCTACGAGCAGTACTTC | CASSLPPAGNSYEQYF
TRBJ1-2 | - | TRBV6-2/TRBV6-3 | - | TGTGCCAGCAGTTTCGTCGGGGCTCGAAGTGGCTACACCTTC | CASSFVGARSGYTF